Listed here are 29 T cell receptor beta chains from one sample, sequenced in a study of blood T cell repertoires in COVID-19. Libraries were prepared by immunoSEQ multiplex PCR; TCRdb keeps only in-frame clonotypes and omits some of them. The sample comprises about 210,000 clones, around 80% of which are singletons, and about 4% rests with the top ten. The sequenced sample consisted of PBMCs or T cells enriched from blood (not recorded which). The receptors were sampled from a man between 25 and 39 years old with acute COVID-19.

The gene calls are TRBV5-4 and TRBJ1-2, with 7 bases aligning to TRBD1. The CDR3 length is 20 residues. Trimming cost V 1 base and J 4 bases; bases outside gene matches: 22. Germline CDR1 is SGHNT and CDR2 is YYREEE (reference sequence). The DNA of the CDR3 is TGTGCCAGCAGCTTGATTCCGGCGTTCGGTTACAGGGGTGGGGCCTATGGCTACACCTTC. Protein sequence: CASSLIPAFGYRGGAYGYTF.

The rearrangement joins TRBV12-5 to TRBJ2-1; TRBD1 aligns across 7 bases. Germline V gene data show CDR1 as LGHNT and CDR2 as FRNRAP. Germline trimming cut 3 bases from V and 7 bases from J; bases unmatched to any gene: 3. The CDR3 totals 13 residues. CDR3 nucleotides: TGTGCTAGTGGTTTACAGGGGCGGAATGAGCAGTTCTTC. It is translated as CASGLQGRNEQFF.

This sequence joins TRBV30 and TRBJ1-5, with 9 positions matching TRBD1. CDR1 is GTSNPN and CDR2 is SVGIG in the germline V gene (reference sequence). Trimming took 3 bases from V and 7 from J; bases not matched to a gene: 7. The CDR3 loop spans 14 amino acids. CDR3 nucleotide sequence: TGTGCCTGGAGGGTACAGGGGGCGGAACAGCCCCAGCATTTT. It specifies CAWRVQGAEQPQHF.

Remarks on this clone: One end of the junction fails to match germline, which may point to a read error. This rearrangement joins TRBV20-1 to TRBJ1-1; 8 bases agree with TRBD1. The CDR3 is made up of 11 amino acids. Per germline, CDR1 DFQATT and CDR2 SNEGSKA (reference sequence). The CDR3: CSAETDREVFF. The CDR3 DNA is TGCAGTGCTGAAACGGACAGGGAAGTTTTCTTT.

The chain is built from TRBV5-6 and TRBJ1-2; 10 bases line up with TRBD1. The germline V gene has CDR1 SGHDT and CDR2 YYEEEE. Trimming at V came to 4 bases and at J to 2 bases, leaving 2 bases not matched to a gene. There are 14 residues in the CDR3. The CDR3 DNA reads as TGTGCCAGCAGCGTGGACAGGGGGAACTATGGCTACACCTTC. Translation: CASSVDRGNYGYTF.

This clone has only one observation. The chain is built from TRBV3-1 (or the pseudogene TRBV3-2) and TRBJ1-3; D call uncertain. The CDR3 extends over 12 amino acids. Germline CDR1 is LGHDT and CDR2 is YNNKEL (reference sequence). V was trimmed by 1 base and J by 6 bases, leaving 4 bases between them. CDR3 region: CASSQVENTIYF. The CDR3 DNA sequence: TGTGCCAGCAGCCAAGTAGAAAACACCATATATTTT.

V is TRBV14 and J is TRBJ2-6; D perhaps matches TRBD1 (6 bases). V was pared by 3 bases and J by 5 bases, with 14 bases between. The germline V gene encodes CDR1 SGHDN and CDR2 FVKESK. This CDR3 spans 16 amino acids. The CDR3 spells CASSQTGPLRANVLTF. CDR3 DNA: TGTGCCAGCAGCCAGACAGGCCCCCTTAGGGCCAACGTCCTGACTTTC. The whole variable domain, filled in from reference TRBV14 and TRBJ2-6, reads EAGVTQFPSHSVIEKGQTVTLRCDPISGHDNLYWYRRVMGKEIKFLLHFVKESKQDESGMPNNRFLAERTGGTYSTLKVQPAELEDSGVYFCASSQTGPLRANVLTFGAGSRLTVL.

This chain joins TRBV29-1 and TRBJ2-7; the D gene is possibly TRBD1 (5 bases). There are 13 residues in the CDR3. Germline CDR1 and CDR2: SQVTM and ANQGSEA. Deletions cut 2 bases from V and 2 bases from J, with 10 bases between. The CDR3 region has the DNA TGCAGCGTTGAATCAGGGCGAACCTACGAGCAGTACTTC. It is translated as CSVESGRTYEQYF.

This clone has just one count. The CDR3 is CASSVPNTGADTGELFF. The CDR3 bases are TGTGCCAGCAGCGTACCTAATACAGGGGCCGACACCGGGGAGCTGTTTTTT. The chain couples TRBV9 to TRBJ2-2; 7 bases align to TRBD1. Germline V CDR1 and CDR2: SGDLS, YYNGEE. J was trimmed by 3 bases and V by 1 base; bases with no gene match: 9. The CDR3 runs 17 residues.

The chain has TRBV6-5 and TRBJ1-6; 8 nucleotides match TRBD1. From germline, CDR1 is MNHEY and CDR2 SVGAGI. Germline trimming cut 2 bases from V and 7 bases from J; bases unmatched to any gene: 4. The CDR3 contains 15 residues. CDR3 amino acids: CASSYETGVNSPLHF. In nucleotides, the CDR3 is TGTGCCAGCAGTTACGAGACAGGGGTAAATTCACCCCTCCACTTT.

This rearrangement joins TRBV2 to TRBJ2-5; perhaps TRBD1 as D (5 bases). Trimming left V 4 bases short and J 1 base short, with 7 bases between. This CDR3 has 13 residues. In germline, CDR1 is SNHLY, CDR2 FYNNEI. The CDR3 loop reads CASSATVQETQYF. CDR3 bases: TGTGCCAGCAGTGCGACAGTCCAAGAGACCCAGTACTTC. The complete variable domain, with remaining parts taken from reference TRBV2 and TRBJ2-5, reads EPEVTQTPSHQVTQMGQEVILRCVPISNHLYFYWYRQILGQKVEFLVSFYNNEISEKSEIFDDQFSVERPDGSNFTLKIRSTKLEDSAMYFCASSATVQETQYFGPGTRLLVL.

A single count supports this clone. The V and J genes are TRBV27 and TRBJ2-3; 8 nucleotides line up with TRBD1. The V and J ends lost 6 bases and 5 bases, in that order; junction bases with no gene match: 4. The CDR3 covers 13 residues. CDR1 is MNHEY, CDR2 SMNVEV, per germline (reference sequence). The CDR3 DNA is TGTGCCAGCAGCGCCAGGGGGCGAGATACGCAGTATTTT. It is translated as CASSARGRDTQYF.

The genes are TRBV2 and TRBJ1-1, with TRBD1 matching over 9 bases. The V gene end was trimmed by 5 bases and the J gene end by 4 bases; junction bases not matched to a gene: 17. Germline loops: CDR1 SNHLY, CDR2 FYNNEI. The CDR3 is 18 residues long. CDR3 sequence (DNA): TGTGCCAGCAGTATGGACAGGGGAGTTTTTAATAAGGGCACTGAAGCTTTCTTT. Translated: CASSMDRGVFNKGTEAFF. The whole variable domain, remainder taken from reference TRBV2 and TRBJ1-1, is EPEVTQTPSHQVTQMGQEVILRCVPISNHLYFYWYRQILGQKVEFLVSFYNNEISEKSEIFDDQFSVERPDGSNFTLKIRSTKLEDSAMYFCASSMDRGVFNKGTEAFFGQGTRLTVV.

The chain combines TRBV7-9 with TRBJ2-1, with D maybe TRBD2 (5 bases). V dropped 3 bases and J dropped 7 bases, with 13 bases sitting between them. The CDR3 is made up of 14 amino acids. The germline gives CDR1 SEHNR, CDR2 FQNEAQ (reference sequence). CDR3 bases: TGTGCCAGCAGCTTCCGGGATTACGATAATGAGCAGTTCTTC. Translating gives CASSFRDYDNEQFF.

CDR3 nucleotides: TGCAGCGTGCCGGCACCCGATCAGGGGGCAAACTATGGCTACACCTTC. As protein: CSVPAPDQGANYGYTF. The rearrangement joins TRBV29-1 to TRBJ1-2; TRBD1 aligns across 8 bases. With 6 bases clipped from V and 2 bases from J, the junction kept 14 bases outside the gene matches. This CDR3 is 16 amino acids long. Looked up from germline, CDR1 is SQVTM and CDR2 is ANQGSEA.

CDR3 sequence: CASRRGSGQGFEQYF. CDR3 in DNA: TGTGCCAGCAGGCGCGGGTCGGGACAGGGGTTCGAGCAGTACTTC. The chain joins TRBV27 to TRBJ2-7; the match to TRBD1 covers 10 bases. The CDR3 runs to 15 residues. Trimming took 6 bases from V and 6 from J; bases not matched to a gene: 11. Germline loops: CDR1 MNHEY, CDR2 SMNVEV (reference sequence).

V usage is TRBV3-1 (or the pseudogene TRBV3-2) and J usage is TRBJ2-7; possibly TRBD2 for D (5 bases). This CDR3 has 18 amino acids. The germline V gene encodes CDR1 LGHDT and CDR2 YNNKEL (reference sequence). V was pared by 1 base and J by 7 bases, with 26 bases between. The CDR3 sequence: CASSQVPPRVGPSREQYF. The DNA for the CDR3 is TGTGCCAGCAGCCAAGTTCCCCCGCGGGTCGGGCCCTCGAGGGAGCAGTACTTC.

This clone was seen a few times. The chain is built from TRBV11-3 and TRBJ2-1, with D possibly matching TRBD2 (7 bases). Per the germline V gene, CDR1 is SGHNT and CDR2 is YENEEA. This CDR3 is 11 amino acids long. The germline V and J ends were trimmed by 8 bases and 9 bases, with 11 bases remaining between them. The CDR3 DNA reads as TGTGCCAGCCGGGGGGCCGGTGAGCAGTTCTTC. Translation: CASRGAGEQFF.

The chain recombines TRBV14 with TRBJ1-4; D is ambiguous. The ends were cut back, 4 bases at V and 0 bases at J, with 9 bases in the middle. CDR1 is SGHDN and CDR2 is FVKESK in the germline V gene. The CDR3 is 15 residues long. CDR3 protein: CASSLRRATNEKLFF. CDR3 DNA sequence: TGTGCCAGCAGCCTGCGCCGGGCAACTAATGAAAAACTGTTTTTT.

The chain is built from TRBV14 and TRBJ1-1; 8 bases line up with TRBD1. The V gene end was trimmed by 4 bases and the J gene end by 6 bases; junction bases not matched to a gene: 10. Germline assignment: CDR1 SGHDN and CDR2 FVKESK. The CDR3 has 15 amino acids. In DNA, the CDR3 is TGTGCCAGCAGCCTGACTCCCGGGACAGGCTCTGAAGCTTTCTTT. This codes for CASSLTPGTGSEAFF.

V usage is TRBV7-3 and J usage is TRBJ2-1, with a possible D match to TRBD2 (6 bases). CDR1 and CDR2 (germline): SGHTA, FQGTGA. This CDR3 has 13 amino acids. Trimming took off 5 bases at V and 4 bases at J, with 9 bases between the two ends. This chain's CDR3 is CASSIGGYNEQFF. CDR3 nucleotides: TGTGCCAGCAGCATCGGAGGGTACAATGAGCAGTTCTTC. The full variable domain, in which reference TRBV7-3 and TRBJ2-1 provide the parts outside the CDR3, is GAGVSQTPSNKVTEKGKYVELRCDPISGHTALYWYRQSLGQGPEFLIYFQGTGAADDSGLPNDRFFAVRPEGSVSTLKIQRTERGDSAVYLCASSIGGYNEQFFGPGTRLTVL.

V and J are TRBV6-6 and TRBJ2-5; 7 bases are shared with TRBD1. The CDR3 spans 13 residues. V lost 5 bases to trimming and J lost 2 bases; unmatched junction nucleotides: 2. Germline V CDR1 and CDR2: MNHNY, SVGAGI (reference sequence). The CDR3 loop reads CASSLDRQETQYF. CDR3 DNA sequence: TGTGCCAGCAGTCTGGACAGGCAAGAGACCCAGTACTTC.

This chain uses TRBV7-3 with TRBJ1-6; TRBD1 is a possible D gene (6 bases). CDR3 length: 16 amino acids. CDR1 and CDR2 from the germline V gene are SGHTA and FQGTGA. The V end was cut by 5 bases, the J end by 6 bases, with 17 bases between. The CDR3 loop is CASSKDGGASNSPLHF. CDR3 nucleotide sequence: TGTGCCAGCAGCAAAGATGGGGGGGCGAGTAATTCACCCCTCCACTTT. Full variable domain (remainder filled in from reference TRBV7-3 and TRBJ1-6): GAGVSQTPSNKVTEKGKYVELRCDPISGHTALYWYRQSLGQGPEFLIYFQGTGAADDSGLPNDRFFAVRPEGSVSTLKIQRTERGDSAVYLCASSKDGGASNSPLHFGNGTRLTVT.

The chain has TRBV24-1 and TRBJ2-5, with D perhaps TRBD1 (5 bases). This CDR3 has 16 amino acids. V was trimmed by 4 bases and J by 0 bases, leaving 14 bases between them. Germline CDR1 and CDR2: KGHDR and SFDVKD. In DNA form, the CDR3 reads TGTGCCACCAGTGAGCACACGACAGACAACCAAGAGACCCAGTACTTC. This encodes CATSEHTTDNQETQYF.

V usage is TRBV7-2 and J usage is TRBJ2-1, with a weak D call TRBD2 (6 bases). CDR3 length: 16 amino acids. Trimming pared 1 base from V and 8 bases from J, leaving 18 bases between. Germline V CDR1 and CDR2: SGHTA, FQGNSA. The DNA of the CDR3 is TGTGCCAGCAGCTTAGTATTCGGGGGTCAAGGGCATGAGCAGTTCTTC. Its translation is CASSLVFGGQGHEQFF.

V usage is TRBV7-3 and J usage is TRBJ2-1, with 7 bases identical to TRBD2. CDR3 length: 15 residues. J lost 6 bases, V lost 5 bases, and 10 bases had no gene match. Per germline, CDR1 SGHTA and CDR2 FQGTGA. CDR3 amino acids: CASSPAGLAVNEQFF. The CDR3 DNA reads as TGTGCCAGCAGCCCGGCGGGGCTAGCGGTCAATGAGCAGTTCTTC.

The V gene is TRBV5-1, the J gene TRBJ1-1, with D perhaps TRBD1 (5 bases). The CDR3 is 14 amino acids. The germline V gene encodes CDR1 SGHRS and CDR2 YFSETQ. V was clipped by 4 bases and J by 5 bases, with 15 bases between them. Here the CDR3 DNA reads TGCGCCAGCAGCCCGTCAATTGGGGGGACTGAAGCTTTCTTT. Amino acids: CASSPSIGGTEAFF.

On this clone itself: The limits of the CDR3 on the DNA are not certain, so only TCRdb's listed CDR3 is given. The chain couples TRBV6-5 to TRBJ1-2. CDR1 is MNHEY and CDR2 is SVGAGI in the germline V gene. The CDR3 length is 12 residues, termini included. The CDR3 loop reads CASRGDFRGYTF.

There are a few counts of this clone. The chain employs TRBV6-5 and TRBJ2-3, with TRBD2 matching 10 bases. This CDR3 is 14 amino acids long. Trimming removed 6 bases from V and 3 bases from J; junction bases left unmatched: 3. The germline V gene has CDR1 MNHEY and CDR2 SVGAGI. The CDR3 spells CASRLAGDTDTQYF. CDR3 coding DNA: TGTGCCAGCAGGCTAGCGGGGGATACAGATACGCAGTATTTT.